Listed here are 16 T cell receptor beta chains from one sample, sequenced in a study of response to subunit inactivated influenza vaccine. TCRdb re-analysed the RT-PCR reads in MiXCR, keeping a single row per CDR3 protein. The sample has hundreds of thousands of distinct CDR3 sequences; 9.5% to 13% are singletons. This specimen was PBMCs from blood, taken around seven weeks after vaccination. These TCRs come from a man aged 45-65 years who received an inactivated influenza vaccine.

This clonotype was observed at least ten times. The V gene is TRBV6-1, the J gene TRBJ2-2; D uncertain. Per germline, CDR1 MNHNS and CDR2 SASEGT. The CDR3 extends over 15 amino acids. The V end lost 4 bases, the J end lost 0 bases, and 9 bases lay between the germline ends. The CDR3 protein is CASSALRANTGELFF. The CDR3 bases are TGTGCCAGCAGTGCCCTCCGCGCGAACACCGGGGAGCTGTTTTTT.

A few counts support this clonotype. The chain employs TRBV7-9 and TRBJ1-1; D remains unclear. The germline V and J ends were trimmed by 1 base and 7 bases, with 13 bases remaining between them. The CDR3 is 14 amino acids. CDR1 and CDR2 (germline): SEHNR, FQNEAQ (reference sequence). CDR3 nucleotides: TGTGCCAGCAGCTTAGAAGGATTAGGAGGTGAAGCTTTCTTT. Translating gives CASSLEGLGGEAFF.

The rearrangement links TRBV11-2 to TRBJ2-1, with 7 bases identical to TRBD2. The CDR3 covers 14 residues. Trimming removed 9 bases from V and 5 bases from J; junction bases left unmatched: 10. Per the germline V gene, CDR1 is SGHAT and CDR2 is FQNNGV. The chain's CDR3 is CASRLAGLDNEQFF. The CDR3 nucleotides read TGTGCCAGTCGGTTAGCGGGTCTAGACAATGAGCAGTTCTTC. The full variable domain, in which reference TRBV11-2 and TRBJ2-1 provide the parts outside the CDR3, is EAGVAQSPRYKIIEKRQSVAFWCNPISGHATLYWYQQILGQGPKLLIQFQNNGVVDDSQLPKDRFSAERLKGVDSTLKIQPAKLEDSAVYLCASRLAGLDNEQFFGPGTRLTVL.

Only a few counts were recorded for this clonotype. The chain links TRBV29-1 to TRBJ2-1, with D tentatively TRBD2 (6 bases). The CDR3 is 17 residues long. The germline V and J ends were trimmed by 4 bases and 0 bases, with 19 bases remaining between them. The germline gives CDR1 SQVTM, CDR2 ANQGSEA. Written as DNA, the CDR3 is TGCAGCGTTGTCCCGGGGGACCCACCGAGCTCCTACAATGAGCAGTTCTTC. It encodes CSVVPGDPPSSYNEQFF.

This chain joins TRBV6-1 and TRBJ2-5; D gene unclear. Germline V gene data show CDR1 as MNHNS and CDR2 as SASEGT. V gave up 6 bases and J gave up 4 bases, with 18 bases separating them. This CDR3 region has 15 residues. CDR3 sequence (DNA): TGTGCCAGCAGCCGGCCGATCGGACGTGGAGAGACCCAGTACTTC. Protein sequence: CASSRPIGRGETQYF.

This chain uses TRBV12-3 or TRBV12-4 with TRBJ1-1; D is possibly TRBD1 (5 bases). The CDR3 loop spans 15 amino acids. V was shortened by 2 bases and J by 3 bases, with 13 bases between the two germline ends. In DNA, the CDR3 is TGTGCCAGCAGTTTATTCCGGGGGTCCGACACTGAAGCTTTCTTT. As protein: CASSLFRGSDTEAFF.

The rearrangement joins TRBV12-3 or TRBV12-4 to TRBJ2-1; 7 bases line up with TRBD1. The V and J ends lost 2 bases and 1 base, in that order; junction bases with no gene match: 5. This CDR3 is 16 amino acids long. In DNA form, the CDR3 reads TGTGCCAGCAGTTTACCCGCAGGGGGATCCTACAATGAGCAGTTCTTC. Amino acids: CASSLPAGGSYNEQFF.

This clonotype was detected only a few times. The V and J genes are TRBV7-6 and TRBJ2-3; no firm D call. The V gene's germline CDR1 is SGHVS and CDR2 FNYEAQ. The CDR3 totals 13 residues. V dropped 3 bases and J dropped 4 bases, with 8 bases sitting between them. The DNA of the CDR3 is TGTGCCAGCAGCTTCCCAGCATCAGATACGCAGTATTTT. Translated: CASSFPASDTQYF. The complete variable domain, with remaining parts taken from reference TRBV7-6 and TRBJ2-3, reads GAGVSQSPRYKVTKRGQDVALRCDPISGHVSLYWYRQALGQGPEFLTYFNYEAQQDKSGLPNDRFSAERPEGSISTLTIQRTEQRDSAMYRCASSFPASDTQYFGPGTRLTVL.

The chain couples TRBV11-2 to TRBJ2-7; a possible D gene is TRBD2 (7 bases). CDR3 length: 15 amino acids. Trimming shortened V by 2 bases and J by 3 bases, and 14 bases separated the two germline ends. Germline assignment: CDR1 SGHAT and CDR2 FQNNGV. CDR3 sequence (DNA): TGTGCCAGCAGCTTACTCGAGGGGGGGCGCTACGAGCAGTACTTC. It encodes CASSLLEGGRYEQYF.

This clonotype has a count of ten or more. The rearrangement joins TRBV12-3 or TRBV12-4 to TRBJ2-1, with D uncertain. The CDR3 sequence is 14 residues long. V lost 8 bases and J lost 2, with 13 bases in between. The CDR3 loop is CASRPISPYNEQFF. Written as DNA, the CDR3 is TGTGCCAGCCGACCCATTTCTCCCTACAATGAGCAGTTCTTC.

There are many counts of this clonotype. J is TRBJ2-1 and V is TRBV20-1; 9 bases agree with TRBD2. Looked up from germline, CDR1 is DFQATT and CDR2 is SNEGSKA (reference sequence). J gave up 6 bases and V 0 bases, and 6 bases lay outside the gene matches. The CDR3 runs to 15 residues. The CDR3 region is CSARDPSGAGNEQFF. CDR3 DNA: TGCAGTGCTAGAGATCCTAGCGGGGCGGGCAATGAGCAGTTCTTC.

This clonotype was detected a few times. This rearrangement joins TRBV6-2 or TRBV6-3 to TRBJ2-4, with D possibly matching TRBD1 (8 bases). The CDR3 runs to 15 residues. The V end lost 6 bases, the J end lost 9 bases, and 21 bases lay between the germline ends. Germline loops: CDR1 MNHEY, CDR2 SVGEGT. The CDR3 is CASRRTGGDLGIQYF. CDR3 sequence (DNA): TGTGCCAGCAGACGAACAGGGGGGGATTTGGGCATTCAGTACTTC.

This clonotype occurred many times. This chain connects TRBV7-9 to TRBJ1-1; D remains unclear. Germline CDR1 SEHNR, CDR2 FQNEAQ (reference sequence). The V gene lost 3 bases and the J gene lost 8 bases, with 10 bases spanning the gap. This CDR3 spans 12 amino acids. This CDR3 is CASSFVRREAFF. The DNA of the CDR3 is TGTGCCAGCAGCTTTGTCAGGCGGGAAGCTTTCTTT. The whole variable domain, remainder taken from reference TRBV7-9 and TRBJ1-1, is DTGVSQNPRHKITKRGQNVTFRCDPISEHNRLYWYRQTLGQGPEFLTYFQNEAQLEKSRLLSDRFSAERPKGSFSTLEIQRTEQGDSAMYLCASSFVRREAFFGQGTRLTVV.

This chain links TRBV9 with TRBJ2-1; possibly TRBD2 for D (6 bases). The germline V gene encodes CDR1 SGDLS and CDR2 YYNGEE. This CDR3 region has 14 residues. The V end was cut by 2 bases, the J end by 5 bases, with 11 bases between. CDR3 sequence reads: CASSVGGANNEQFF. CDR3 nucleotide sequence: TGTGCCAGCAGCGTGGGCGGGGCCAACAATGAGCAGTTCTTC.

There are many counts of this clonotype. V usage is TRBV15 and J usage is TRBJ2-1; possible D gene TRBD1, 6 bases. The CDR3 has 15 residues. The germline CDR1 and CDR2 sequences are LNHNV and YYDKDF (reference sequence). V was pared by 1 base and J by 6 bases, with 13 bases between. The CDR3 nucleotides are TGTGCCACCAGCAGAGGGAACAGGGTGGGCAATGAGCAGTTCTTC. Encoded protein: CATSRGNRVGNEQFF.

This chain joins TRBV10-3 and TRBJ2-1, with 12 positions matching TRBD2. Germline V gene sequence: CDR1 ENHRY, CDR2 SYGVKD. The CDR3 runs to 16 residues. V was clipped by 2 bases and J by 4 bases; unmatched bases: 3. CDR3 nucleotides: TGTGCCATCAGTGAGACGGGACTAGCGGGTTACAATGAGCAGTTCTTC. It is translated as CAISETGLAGYNEQFF.